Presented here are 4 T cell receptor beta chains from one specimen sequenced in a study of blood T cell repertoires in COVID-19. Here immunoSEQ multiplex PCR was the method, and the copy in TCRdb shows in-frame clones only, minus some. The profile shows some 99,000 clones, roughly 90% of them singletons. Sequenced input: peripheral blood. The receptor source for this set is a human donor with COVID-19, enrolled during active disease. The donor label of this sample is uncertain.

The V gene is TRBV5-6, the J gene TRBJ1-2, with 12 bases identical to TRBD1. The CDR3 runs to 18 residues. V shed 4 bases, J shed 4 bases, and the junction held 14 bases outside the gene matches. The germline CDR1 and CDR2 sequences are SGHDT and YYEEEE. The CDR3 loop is CASSVYRDRGRLGYGYTF. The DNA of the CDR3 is TGTGCCAGCAGCGTGTACCGGGACAGGGGGCGATTAGGCTATGGCTACACCTTC.

The CDR3 bases are TGTGCCAGACATCAGGGGAACACTGAAGCTTTCTTT. Amino acid sequence: CARHQGNTEAFF. V usage is TRBV2 and J usage is TRBJ1-1, with D tentatively TRBD1 (5 bases). Germline lookup yields CDR1 SNHLY and CDR2 FYNNEI. The CDR3 consists of 12 residues. Trimming cost V 9 bases and J 1 base, with 9 bases left between them.

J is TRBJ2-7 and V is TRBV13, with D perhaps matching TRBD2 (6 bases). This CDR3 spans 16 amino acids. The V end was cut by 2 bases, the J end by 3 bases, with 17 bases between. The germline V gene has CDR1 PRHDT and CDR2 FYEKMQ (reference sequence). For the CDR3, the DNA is TGTGCCAGCAGCTTAAGGGGTCGCGGGGTGATCTACGAGCAGTACTTC. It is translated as CASSLRGRGVIYEQYF.

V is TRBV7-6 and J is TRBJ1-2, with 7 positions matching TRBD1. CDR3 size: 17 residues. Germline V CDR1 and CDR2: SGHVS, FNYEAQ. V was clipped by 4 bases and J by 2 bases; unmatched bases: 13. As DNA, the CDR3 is TGTGCCAGCAGCTCAGTCTTACAGGGGTCAAAGAACTATGGCTACACCTTC. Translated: CASSSVLQGSKNYGYTF.